The 14 T cell receptor beta chains below were found in one sample sequenced in a study of metastatic and nonmetastatic thyroid tumors. Via MiXCR, TCRdb re-called the PCR reads. Of some 52,000 clones listed, more than 15% are singletons. Every patient underwent thyroid surgery untreated. The material sequenced was blood. All receptors come from a female donor with papillary thyroid cancer or a benign thyroid nodule (not recorded which). Some clones in this sample may be carry-over from other donors' samples.

This clone appeared a few times. This CDR3 fails to terminate in the conserved phenylalanine or tryptophan, so it likely reflects a read error. The chain combines TRBV2 with TRBJ2-7, with TRBD2 as a possible D gene (6 bases). Germline V lookup: CDR1 SNHLY, CDR2 FYNNEI. The CDR3 has 12 amino acids. Trimming pared 6 bases from V and 1 base from J, leaving 7 bases between. The CDR3, as DNA: TGTGCCAGCAGGGAGGGATCCTACGAGCAGTACTTA. It is translated as CASREGSYEQYL.

This clone occurred a few times. An end of the junction does not agree with germline; a read error may underlie this. J is TRBJ2-7 and V is TRBV27, with D possibly being TRBD2 (6 bases). The germline V gene has CDR1 MNHEY and CDR2 SMNVEV (reference sequence). CDR3 size: 17 residues. The CDR3 DNA reads as TGTGCCATCAGTCAGAGGGCTAGCTGGAGGGCCTCCTACGAGCAGTACTTC. Protein: CAISQRASWRASYEQYF.

In this sample, this clone turned up many times. The chain carries TRBV6-2 or TRBV6-3 and TRBJ1-1, with TRBD1 as a possible D gene (5 bases). This CDR3 has 15 residues. The germline V gene encodes CDR1 MNHEY and CDR2 SVGEGT. V was cut by 2 bases and J by 0 bases, with 10 bases left in between. DNA of the CDR3: TGTGCCAGCAGTTACACCCGGACAATGAACACTGAAGCTTTCTTT. Translation gives CASSYTRTMNTEAFF.

This clone was counted ten times or more. This chain connects TRBV20-1 to TRBJ2-3, with 7 nucleotides matching TRBD2. This CDR3 contains 14 residues. Germline V CDR1 and CDR2: DFQATT, SNEGSKA (reference sequence). Trimming took 3 bases from V and 3 from J; bases not matched to a gene: 6. This chain's CDR3 is CSASWGGRTDTQYF. The CDR3 DNA reads TGCAGTGCTAGCTGGGGCGGGAGAACAGATACGCAGTATTTT.

CDR3 residues: CASSSAVLGYEQYF. The CDR3 coding sequence is TGTGCCAGCAGCTCAGCTGTACTCGGCTACGAGCAGTACTTC. This chain connects TRBV11-2 to TRBJ2-7; no definite D call. This CDR3 spans 14 amino acids. Germline-derived CDR1 and CDR2 are SGHAT and FQNNGV. V lost 4 bases to trimming and J lost 3 bases, with 13 bases between them.

The chain employs TRBV6-2 or TRBV6-3 and TRBJ1-5, with 8 positions matching TRBD1. Germline CDR1 and CDR2: MNHEY and SVGEGT. Losses at the gene ends were 4 bases for V and 5 bases for J; bases not matched to a gene: 7. The CDR3 has 15 amino acids. The DNA of the CDR3 is TGTGCCAGCAGTTGGACAGGGAGTCAGGATCAGCCCCAGCATTTT. This gives the protein CASSWTGSQDQPQHF.

This clone was seen at least ten times. V is TRBV7-8 and J is TRBJ1-1, with D unresolved. The V end was cut by 5 bases, the J end by 4 bases, with 17 bases between. This CDR3 is built from 15 residues. Looked up from germline, CDR1 is SGHVS and CDR2 is FQNEAQ. This chain's CDR3 is CASSPGGLIGTEAFF. The CDR3 DNA follows: TGTGCCAGCAGCCCCGGCGGACTCATAGGCACTGAAGCTTTCTTT.

A note on this clone: The germline gene is not matched at one end of the junction; a read error may be the cause. The J gene is TRBJ1-5, the V gene TRBV6-1, with D possibly matching TRBD1 (5 bases). CDR1 is MNHNS, CDR2 SASEGT, per germline. The CDR3 is 14 residues long. CDR3 in amino acids: CASSAGGINQPQHF. In DNA form, the CDR3 reads TGTGCCAGCAGTGCTGGGGGGATCAATCAGCCCCAGCATTTC.

This clone was seen repeatedly, ten times or more. This chain joins TRBV7-8 and TRBJ2-5; tentative D call: TRBD1 (6 bases). V lost 5 bases and J 7 bases, leaving 14 bases between the germline ends. The germline V gene encodes CDR1 SGHVS and CDR2 FQNEAQ. The CDR3 is 13 residues long. CDR3 DNA sequence: TGTGCCAGCAGCCAGGGACAACCAAGGACCCAGTACTTC. This sequence encodes CASSQGQPRTQYF.

This clone was seen many times. The chain employs TRBV6-1 and TRBJ2-7; 9 positions match TRBD2. This CDR3 has 14 amino acids. Germline CDR1 and CDR2: MNHNS and SASEGT. J was trimmed by 7 bases and V by 5 bases; bases with no gene match: 9. As DNA, the CDR3 is TGTGCCAGCAGTTCTAGCGGGGAGGCGGGAGAGCAGTACTTC. Protein: CASSSSGEAGEQYF.

Ten or more counts support this clone. V and J are TRBV15 and TRBJ2-3, with TRBD1 matching 7 bases. This CDR3 has 16 amino acids. Looked up from germline, CDR1 is LNHNV and CDR2 is YYDKDF (reference sequence). J was trimmed by 0 bases and V by 2 bases; bases with no gene match: 5. The CDR3 sequence is CATSRMGQTSTDTQYF. CDR3 nucleotides: TGTGCCACCAGCAGAATGGGACAGACGAGCACAGATACGCAGTATTTT.

This clone was seen many times. V usage is TRBV27 and J usage is TRBJ2-2; D assignment may be TRBD1 or TRBD2 (6 bases each). The V gene lost 5 bases and the J gene lost 5 bases, with 21 bases spanning the gap. Germline-derived CDR1 and CDR2 are MNHEY and SMNVEV (reference sequence). CDR3 size: 17 residues. CDR3 sequence: CASSPPAGRGGTGELFF. The CDR3 bases are TGTGCCAGCAGTCCCCCAGCGGGCAGGGGCGGTACCGGGGAGCTGTTTTTT.

This clone was detected ten times or more. A junction end diverges from the germline sequence, so it may reflect a read error. This CDR3 is also generated by other DNA sequences in the sample. The CDR3 DNA reads TGTGCCAGTAGTGGACTACTAGCGGGAGGCACAGATACGCAGTATTTT. It yields the protein CASSGLLAGGTDTQYF. The chain has TRBV6-1 and TRBJ2-3; 11 bases fit TRBD2. CDR3 size: 16 residues. Germline V gene sequence: CDR1 MNHNS, CDR2 SASEGT.

The chain links TRBV5-1 to TRBJ2-2, with TRBD1 identical over 9 bases. This CDR3 has 15 residues. Germline values: CDR1 SGHRS, CDR2 YFSETQ. The V segment lost 0 bases and the J segment 6 bases; nucleotides outside the gene matches: 3. CDR3: CASSLVGQGPGELFF. The CDR3 DNA reads as TGCGCCAGCAGCTTGGTGGGACAGGGCCCCGGGGAGCTGTTTTTT.